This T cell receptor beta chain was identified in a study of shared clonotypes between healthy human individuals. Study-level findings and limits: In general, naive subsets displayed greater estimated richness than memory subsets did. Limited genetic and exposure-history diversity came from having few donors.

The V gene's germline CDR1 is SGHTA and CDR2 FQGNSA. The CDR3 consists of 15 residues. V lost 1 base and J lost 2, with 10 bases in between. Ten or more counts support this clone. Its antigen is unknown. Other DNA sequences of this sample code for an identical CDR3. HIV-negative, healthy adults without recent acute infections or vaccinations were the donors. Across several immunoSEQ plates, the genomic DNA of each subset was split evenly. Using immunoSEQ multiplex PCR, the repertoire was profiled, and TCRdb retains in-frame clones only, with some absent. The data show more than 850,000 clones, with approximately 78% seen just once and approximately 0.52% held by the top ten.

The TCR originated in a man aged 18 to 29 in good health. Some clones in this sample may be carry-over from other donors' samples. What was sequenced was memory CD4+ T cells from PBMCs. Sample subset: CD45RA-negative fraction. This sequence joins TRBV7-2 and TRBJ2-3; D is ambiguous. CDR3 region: CASSLDGRNTDTQYF. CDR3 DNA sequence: TGTGCCAGCAGCTTAGACGGGCGGAACACAGATACGCAGTATTTT.